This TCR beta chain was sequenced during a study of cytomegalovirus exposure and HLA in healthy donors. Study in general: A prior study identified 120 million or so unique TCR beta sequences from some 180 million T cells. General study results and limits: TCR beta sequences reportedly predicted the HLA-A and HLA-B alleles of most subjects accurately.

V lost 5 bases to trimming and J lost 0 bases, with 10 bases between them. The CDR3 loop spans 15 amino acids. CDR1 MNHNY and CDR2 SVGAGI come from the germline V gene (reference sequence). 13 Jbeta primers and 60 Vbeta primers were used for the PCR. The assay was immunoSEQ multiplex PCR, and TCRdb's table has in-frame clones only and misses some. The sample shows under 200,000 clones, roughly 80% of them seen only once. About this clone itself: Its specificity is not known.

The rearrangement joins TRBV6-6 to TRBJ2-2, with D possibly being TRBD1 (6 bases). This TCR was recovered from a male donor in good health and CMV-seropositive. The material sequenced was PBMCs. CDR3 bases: TGTGCCAGCAGTACGAGGACAGCGAACACCGGGGAGCTGTTTTTT. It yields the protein CASSTRTANTGELFF.